This T cell receptor beta chain derives from a study of molecular identifiers for immune sequencing clone quantification. TCRdb independently ran MiXCR on the PCR reads; one entry per CDR3 protein. The sample contains approximately 41,000 distinct CDR3 sequences, about 19% of which appear only once. This clonotype occurred many times. With 5 bases removed from V and 1 base from J, the gap between germline ends came to 19 bases. This CDR3 is built from 17 residues. Looked up from germline, CDR1 is SEHNR and CDR2 is FQNEAQ (reference sequence). This sequence joins TRBV7-9 and TRBJ2-3; tentative D call: TRBD1 (6 bases). This TCR was sampled from a human donor in good health. Some libraries in this study had Jurkat cell RNA spiked in. Source material: naive CD8+ T cells from blood, with Jurkat cell RNA spiked in. Subset: FACS-sorted CD8+CD4-CCR7+CD45RA+ naive T cells. CDR3: CASSPYHHRVGTDTQYF. CDR3 coding DNA: TGTGCCAGCAGCCCATACCACCACAGGGTTGGCACAGATACGCAGTATTTT.